What follows describes a single T cell receptor beta chain. This clonotype was seen only a few times. Its recognized antigen is unknown. Per-base qualities were not stored, and no clone one base away is much larger. These data belong to a study of T-cell reconstitution after alpha-beta-depleted transplantation in children (dated by TCRdb to the mid-2010s). Study-wide context: Using TCR repertoire profiling, the study followed T-cell immune reconstitution in a quantitative way in children after TCRalphabeta/CD19-depleted allogeneic hematopoietic cell transplantation.

The library relied on PCR. The reads were generated on an Illumina HiSeq 2500. To normalize quantification of the TCRbeta repertoire, the TCR libraries were built with molecular barcoding that relied on unique molecular identifiers. The raw public data were reprocessed by TCRdb itself: fastp quality trimming at Q25, MiXCR clonotype calling, in-frame beta chains only. Merged by CDR3 protein, the rows form single entries marked with the most common genes and DNA. The sample table holds some 530,000 distinct CDR3 sequences, of which roughly an eighth were seen once. About 5.6% of the sample lies in the top ten. From the cysteine through the phenylalanine, the CDR3 covers 16 amino acids. Only the CDR3 part of the read is kept: 48 bases, read in frame from the first base. V loses 0 bases of germline sequence and J loses 1 base, and the interval between the two ends is 10 bases. CDR1 and CDR2, per the germline V gene, are LGHNT and FRNRAP.

Sequenced material: PBMCs from the stem cell graft donor, taken from the stem cell graft. Recombination linked TRBV12-5 to TRBJ2-1; the D gene lacks a confident call. This TCR was sampled from a human donor who donated a stem cell graft to a child with combined immunodeficiency. The nucleotide sequence is given as TGTGCTAGTGGTTTGGTACATGGTAGGTCCTACAATGAGCAGTTCTTC. This yields the protein CASGLVHGRSYNEQFF. With the portions outside the CDR3 filled from the reference TRBV12-5 and TRBJ2-1 genes, the complete variable region becomes DARVTQTPRHKVTEMGQEVTMRCQPILGHNTVFWYRQTMMQGLELLAYFRNRAPLDDSGMPKDRFSAEMPDATLATLKIQPSEPRDSAVYFCASGLVHGRSYNEQFFGPGTRLTVL.